This T cell receptor (beta chain) was sequenced in a study of cytomegalovirus exposure and HLA in healthy donors. The CDR3 contains 13 residues. The V gene lost 1 base and the J gene lost 3 bases, with 7 bases spanning the gap. Per germline, CDR1 SGHAT and CDR2 FQNNGV. PCR employed 60 Vbeta and 13 Jbeta primers. Method: immunoSEQ multiplex PCR; TCRdb's copy keeps in-frame clones and lacks some. The sample records 210,000 or so clones, 75% to 90% being singletons. This TCR was recovered from a woman under 30 in good health and CMV-seronegative. The chain recombines TRBV11-2 with TRBJ2-7; D ambiguous. Sample: PBMCs. The CDR3 loop reads CASSLARSYEQYF. DNA of the CDR3: TGTGCCAGCAGCTTAGCCCGGAGCTACGAGCAGTACTTC.